This is a list of T cell receptor beta chains from one sample in a study of T cells after posttransplantation cyclophosphamide. Sequenced by immunoSEQ multiplex PCR; TCRdb stores in-frame clones only, minus some. The repertoire holds about 43,000 clones, with less than 95% as singletons. The sequencing here drew on PBMCs, taken roughly 59 days after allogeneic stem cell transplant with posttransplant cyclophosphamide. Source of these receptors: a male patient aged 60-69 years who received an allogeneic stem cell transplant from a related donor and was CMV-positive. The T cells may come from the graft donor. Each CDR3 is given without its conserved first and last residue. D genes are given only for firm matches. Size tells how often a clone was seen (once, few, many) or the class of an expanded clone, and some rows leave it out.

D gene,J gene,clone size,V gene,CDR3 protein
NA,TRBJ1-6,NA,TRBV19,ASSETRGSPLH
NA,TRBJ2-1,NA,TRBV6-6,ASSYQGFNEQF
NA,TRBJ2-6,NA,TRBV4-1,ASSPQRGRGAAGANVLT
TRBD1,TRBJ1-2,NA,TRBV30,AWSPGTGNYGYT
NA,TRBJ1-1,NA,TRBV19,ASSPGRGVGTEAF
NA,TRBJ2-7,NA,TRBV29-1,SASGSGYEQY
NA,TRBJ1-6,NA,TRBV5-1,ASSSQGGKGSPLH
NA,TRBJ2-3,NA,TRBV27,ASTAFGGGTDTQY
NA,TRBJ2-7,NA,TRBV10-3,AISEAGTRSSYEQY
TRBD1,TRBJ1-2,NA,TRBV29-1,SVDRGIDSSYGYT
NA,TRBJ1-2,NA,TRBV15,ATSRVRGANYGYT
NA,TRBJ1-6,NA,TRBV30,AWSVRTDNSPLH
NA,TRBJ2-1,NA,TRBV6-5,ASSQGRGEQF
TRBD2,TRBJ2-3,once,TRBV27,ASSPALLAGDTQY
NA,TRBJ1-2,NA,TRBV6-5,ASSRGNYGYT
NA,TRBJ1-2,NA,TRBV16,ASSSQGIYGYT
TRBD1,TRBJ1-5,NA,TRBV19,ASIATGDQPQH
NA,TRBJ1-4,NA,TRBV5-5,ASSLVPGSDEKLF
NA,TRBJ1-1,NA,TRBV6-6,ASSYSSSAVEAF
TRBD1,TRBJ1-1,NA,TRBV29-1,SVEDGVTGLAF
NA,TRBJ1-5,NA,TRBV10-3,AISESQGNQPQH
TRBD1,TRBJ1-1,NA,TRBV7-9,ASSRGTGRPSGTEAF
TRBD1,TRBJ2-4,NA,TRBV28,ASSYPQGAKNIQY
NA,TRBJ1-3,NA,TRBV18,ASSPGAGNTIY
TRBD1,TRBJ2-3,NA,TRBV5-4,ASSKPGQGSDTQY
NA,TRBJ1-1,NA,TRBV18,ASSPSRGTEAF
TRBD1,TRBJ1-1,NA,TRBV6-1,ASRRDRGMNTEAF
TRBD2,TRBJ2-7,NA,TRBV29-1,SVTSGGANHDEQY
NA,TRBJ1-4,few,TRBV5-1,ASSLQVSDEKLF
NA,TRBJ2-5,NA,TRBV21-1,ASSSRIVAGHQETQY
NA,TRBJ1-5,NA,TRBV23-1,ASSQSAGGATAPVPQH
NA,TRBJ1-5,NA,TRBV6-6,ASSPNDAGDYQPQH
NA,TRBJ1-1,NA,TRBV5-1,ASSLRQGNAEAF
NA,TRBJ2-5,NA,TRBV12-5,ASGLIGVTQY
NA,TRBJ2-3,NA,TRBV30,AWSGGYTDTQY
TRBD1,TRBJ1-2,NA,TRBV5-6,ASSTRGTEHNYGYT
NA,TRBJ1-1,NA,TRBV7-9,ASSLVPGEGLAF
NA,TRBJ1-5,few,TRBV6-1,ASSEAGESNQPQH
TRBD1,TRBJ1-4,NA,TRBV6-5,ASWGGDREDEKLF
NA,TRBJ2-3,NA,TRBV21-1,ASSKVGRGDTQY
TRBD2,TRBJ2-7,NA,TRBV19,ASSAGLAGRSYEQY
NA,TRBJ1-5,NA,TRBV19,ATRGTGGSNQPQH
NA,TRBJ1-1,NA,TRBV5-1,ASRGQGYSNTEAF
TRBD1,TRBJ1-2,NA,TRBV14,ASSQDLQGQGDGYT
TRBD1,TRBJ1-6,NA,TRBV2,ASTPQDRRAAPLH
TRBD1,TRBJ1-2,NA,TRBV6-1,AAAAHIQGVDGYT
NA,TRBJ1-1,NA,TRBV30,ARGGVGSSGSTEAF
NA,TRBJ1-2,NA,TRBV2,ASTPQGSANYGYT
TRBD1,TRBJ1-2,NA,TRBV5-1,ASSLGDRETYGYT
TRBD2,TRBJ2-5,NA,TRBV5-1,ASSLAGGGEPQETQY
NA,TRBJ1-1,NA,TRBV29-1,SAGADTEAF
NA,TRBJ1-3,NA,TRBV27,ASSVGHRDTGNTIY
NA,TRBJ1-1,NA,TRBV7-2,ASSPYRVSTEAF
NA,TRBJ1-3,NA,TRBV5-1,ASSFQQPNTIY